The 2 T cell receptor beta chains presented below share a single source sample, sequenced in a study of blood T cell repertoires in COVID-19. TCRdb keeps only in-frame clones here, not all; method: immunoSEQ multiplex PCR. The table has fewer than 500,000 clones, roughly nine tenths seen once. The sequenced material came from PBMCs or T cells enriched from blood (not recorded which). The receptor source for this set is a man under 40 who had recovered from COVID-19.

The genes are TRBV29-1 and TRBJ1-6, with a tentative D call TRBD1 (5 bases). Per germline, CDR1 SQVTM and CDR2 ANQGSEA. V was shortened by 6 bases and J by 5 bases, with 11 bases between the two germline ends. This CDR3 has 13 residues. The CDR3 coding sequence is TGCAGCGTCGCCTGGGGGGATAATTCACCCCTCCACTTT. Residues: CSVAWGDNSPLHF.

The rearrangement links TRBV29-1 to TRBJ2-2; the D gene is possibly TRBD1 (7 bases). This CDR3 has 13 residues. Trimming left V 6 bases short and J 7 bases short, with 15 bases between. CDR1 is SQVTM, CDR2 ANQGSEA, per germline. CDR3 sequence: CSVAGQRDGELFF. The CDR3 DNA sequence: TGCAGCGTCGCGGGACAGAGAGACGGGGAGCTGTTTTTT.